The sequence of this TCR beta chain was determined in a study of Graves' ophthalmopathy and Graves' hyperthyroidism. This CDR3 comprises 12 residues. The V end was cut by 5 bases, the J end by 10 bases, with 15 bases between. Germline CDR1 reads SGHTA; CDR2 reads FQGTGA. The study amplified TCR beta CDR3 regions using RNA transcripts. RT-PCR in the first round used HTBI primers; a second-round multiplex PCR followed. TCRdb redid the calling of the multiplex PCR reads with MiXCR, one entry per CDR3 protein. This table holds some 350,000 distinct CDR3 sequences, roughly a sixth found once. The sequence came from an adult woman with stable Graves' hyperthyroidism. The chain links TRBV7-3 to TRBJ2-7; TRBD2 might be the D (5 bases). The sequenced sample consisted of peripheral blood. In DNA, the CDR3 is TGTGCCAGCAGCACCGAGTTGGGAGAACAGTACTTC. This gives the protein CASSTELGEQYF.